The source of this TCR beta chain is a study of T cell responses to AZD1222 COVID-19 vaccine. Study information: Pooling covered second doses at about 4 or about 12 weeks.

Method: immunoSEQ multiplex PCR; TCRdb's copy keeps in-frame clones and lacks some. Of 130,000 to 150,000 clones in the sample, approximately 88% are singletons; the top ten hold about 15%. The specimen comprised peripheral blood, sampled on day 0 of AZD1222 vaccination. This receptor was taken from an adult in good health.

Here the CDR3 reads CASSRDRDRDSYEQYF. CDR3 coding DNA: TGTGCCAGCTCACGAGATCGGGACAGGGACTCCTACGAGCAGTACTTC. The chain employs TRBV18 and TRBJ2-7, with 9 bases lining up with TRBD1. Germline V lookup: CDR1 KGHSH, CDR2 LQKENI. Germline trimming cut 4 bases from V and 0 bases from J; bases unmatched to any gene: 7. This CDR3 has 16 residues. Based on the CDR3 plus reference TRBV18 and TRBJ2-7, the full variable domain is NAGVMQNPRHLVRRRGQEARLRCSPMKGHSHVYWYRQLPEEGLKFMVYLQKENIIDESGMPKERFSAEFPKEGPSILRIQQVVRGDSAAYFCASSRDRDRDSYEQYFGPGTRLTVT.